The clone carrying this TCR beta chain was counted ten times or more. Antigen: not known. One junction end does not reproduce the germline sequence, and a read error may be involved. The data belong to a study of human T cells and chemical hapten exposure. The study's findings and limits: DPC sensitization did not alter TCRs above 1 in 1000 frequency.

The library tagged individual cDNA molecules with unique molecular identifiers. TCRdb fed the RACE reads into MiXCR, producing one record per CDR3 protein. The sample holds 62,000 or so distinct CDR3 sequences; more than 9.5% are singletons and the top ten take roughly 2%. There are 15 residues in the CDR3. CDR1 is SGHAT, CDR2 FQNNGV, per germline. Time point in this sample: patch test 3, about 24 weeks after DPC sensitization. Specified treatment: therapeutic diphenylcyclopropenone sensitization with weekly scalp DPC. Venepuncture was done earlier than the placement of each patch test. The starting material was whole blood, obtained in connection with sensitization to the hapten diphenylcyclopropenone (DPC). This receptor was identified in a woman between 25 and 40 years old with alopecia areata. Some clones in this sample may be carry-over from other donors' samples. V gene TRBV11-2 combines with J gene TRBJ1-5; D remains ambiguous. Written as DNA, the CDR3 is TGTGCCAGCAGCCTAGAGGGTAGGGCCAATCAGCCCCAGCATTTT. Its protein product is CASSLEGRANQPQHF.